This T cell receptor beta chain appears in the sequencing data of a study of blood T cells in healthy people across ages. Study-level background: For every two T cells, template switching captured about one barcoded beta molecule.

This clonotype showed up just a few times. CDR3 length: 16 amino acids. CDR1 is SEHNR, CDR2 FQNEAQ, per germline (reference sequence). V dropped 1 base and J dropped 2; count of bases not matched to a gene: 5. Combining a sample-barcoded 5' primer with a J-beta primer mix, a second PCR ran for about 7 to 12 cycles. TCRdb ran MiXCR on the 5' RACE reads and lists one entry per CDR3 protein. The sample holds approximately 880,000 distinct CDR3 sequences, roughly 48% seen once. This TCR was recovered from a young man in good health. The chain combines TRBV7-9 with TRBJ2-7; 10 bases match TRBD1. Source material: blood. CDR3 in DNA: TGTGCCAGCAGCTTAGTTACGGGACAGGGGACCTACGAGCAGTACTTC. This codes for CASSLVTGQGTYEQYF.